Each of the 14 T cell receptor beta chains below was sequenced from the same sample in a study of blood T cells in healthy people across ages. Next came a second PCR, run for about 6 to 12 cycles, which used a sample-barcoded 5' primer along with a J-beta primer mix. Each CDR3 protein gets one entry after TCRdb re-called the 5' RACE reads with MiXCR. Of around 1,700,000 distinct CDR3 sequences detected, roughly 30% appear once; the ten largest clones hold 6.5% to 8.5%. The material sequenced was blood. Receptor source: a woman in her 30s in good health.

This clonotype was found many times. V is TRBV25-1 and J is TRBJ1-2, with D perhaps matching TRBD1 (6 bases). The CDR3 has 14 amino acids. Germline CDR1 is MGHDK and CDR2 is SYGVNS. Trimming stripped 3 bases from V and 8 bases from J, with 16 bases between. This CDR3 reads CASSDPGQLGGYTF. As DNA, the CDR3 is TGTGCCAGCAGTGACCCCGGACAGTTGGGGGGCTACACCTTC.

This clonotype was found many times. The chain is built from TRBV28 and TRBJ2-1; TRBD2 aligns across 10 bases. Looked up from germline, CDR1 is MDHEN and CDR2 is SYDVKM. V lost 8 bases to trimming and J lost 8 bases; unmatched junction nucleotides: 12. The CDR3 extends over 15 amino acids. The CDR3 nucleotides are TGTGCCAGCGCTCACCCGGGACTAGCGATCCATGAGCAGTTCTTC. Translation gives CASAHPGLAIHEQFF.

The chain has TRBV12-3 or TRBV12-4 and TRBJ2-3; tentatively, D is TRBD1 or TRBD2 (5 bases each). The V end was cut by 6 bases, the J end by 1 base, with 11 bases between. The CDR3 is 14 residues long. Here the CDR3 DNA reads TGTGCCAGCAGCGGGGACCCTCGCACAGATACGCAGTATTTT. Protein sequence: CASSGDPRTDTQYF.

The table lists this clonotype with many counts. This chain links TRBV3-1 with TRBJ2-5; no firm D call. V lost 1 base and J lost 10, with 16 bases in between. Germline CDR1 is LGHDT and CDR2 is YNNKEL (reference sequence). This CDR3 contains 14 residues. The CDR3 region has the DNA TGTGCCAGCAGCCAAGGGAAGGGCCCCCGGGTCCAGTACTTC. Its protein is CASSQGKGPRVQYF.

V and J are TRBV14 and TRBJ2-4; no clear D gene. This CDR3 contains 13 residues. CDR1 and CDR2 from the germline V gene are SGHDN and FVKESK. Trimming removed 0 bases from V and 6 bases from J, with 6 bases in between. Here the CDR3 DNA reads TGTGCCAGCAGCCAAGATCGTCGAAACATTCAGTACTTC. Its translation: CASSQDRRNIQYF.

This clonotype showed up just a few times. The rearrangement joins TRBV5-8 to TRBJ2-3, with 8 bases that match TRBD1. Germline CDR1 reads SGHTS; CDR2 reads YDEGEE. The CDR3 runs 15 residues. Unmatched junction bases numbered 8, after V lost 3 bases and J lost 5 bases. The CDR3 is CASSYMDRAGDTQYF. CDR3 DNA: TGTGCCAGCAGCTACATGGACAGGGCCGGAGATACGCAGTATTTT. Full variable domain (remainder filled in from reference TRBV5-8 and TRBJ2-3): EAGVTQSPTHLIKTRGQQATLRCSPISGHTSVYWYQQALGLGLQFLLWYDEGEERNRGNFPPRFSGRQFPNYSSELNVNALELEDSALYLCASSYMDRAGDTQYFGPGTRLTVL.

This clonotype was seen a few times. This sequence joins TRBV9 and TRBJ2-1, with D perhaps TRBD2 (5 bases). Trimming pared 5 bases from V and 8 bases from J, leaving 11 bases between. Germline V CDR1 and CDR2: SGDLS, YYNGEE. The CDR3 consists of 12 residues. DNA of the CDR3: TGTGCCAGCAGTGACGAGGGAGATGAGCAGTTCTTC. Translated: CASSDEGDEQFF.

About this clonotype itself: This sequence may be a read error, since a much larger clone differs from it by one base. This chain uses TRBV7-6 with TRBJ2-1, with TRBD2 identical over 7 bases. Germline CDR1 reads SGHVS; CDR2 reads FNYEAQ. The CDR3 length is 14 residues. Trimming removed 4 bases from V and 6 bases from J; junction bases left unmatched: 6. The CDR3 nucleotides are TGTGCCAGCAGCTGTGGAGGCGGGAGCAATGAGCAGTTCTTC. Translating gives CASSCGGGSNEQFF. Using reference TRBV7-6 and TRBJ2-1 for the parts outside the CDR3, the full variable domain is GAGVSQSPRYKVTKRGQDVALRCDPISGHVSLYWYRQALGQGPEFLTYFNYEAQQDKSGLPNDRFSAERPEGSISTLTIQRTEQRDSAMYRCASSCGGGSNEQFFGPGTRLTVL.

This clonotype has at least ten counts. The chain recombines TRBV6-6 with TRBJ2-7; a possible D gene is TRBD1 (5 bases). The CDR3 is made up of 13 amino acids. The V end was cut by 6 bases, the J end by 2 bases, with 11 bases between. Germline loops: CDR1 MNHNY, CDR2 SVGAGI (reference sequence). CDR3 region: CASSHDSPYEQYF. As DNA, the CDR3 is TGTGCCAGCAGCCACGACAGTCCCTACGAGCAGTACTTC.

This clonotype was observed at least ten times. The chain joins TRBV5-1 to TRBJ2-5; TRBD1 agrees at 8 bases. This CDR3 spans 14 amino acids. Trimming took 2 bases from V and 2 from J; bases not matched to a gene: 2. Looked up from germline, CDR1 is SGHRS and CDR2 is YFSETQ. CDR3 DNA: TGCGCCAGCAGCTTTCGGACAGGGCAAGAGACCCAGTACTTC. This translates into CASSFRTGQETQYF.

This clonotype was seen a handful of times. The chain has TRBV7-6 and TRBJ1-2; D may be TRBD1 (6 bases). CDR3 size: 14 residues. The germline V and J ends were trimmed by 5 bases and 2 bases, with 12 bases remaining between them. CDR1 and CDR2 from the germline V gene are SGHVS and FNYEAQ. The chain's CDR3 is CASSPQGWNYGYTF. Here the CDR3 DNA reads TGTGCCAGCAGCCCACAGGGATGGAACTATGGCTACACCTTC.

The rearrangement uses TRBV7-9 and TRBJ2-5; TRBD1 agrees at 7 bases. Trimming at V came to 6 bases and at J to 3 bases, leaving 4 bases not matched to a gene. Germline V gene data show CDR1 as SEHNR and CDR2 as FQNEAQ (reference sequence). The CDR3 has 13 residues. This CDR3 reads CASRNDREETQYF. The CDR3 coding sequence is TGTGCCAGCAGAAATGACAGGGAAGAGACCCAGTACTTC.

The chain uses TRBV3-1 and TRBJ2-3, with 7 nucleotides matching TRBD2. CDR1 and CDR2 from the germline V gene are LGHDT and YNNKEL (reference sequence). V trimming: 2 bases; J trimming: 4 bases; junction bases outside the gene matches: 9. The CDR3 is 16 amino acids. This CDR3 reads CASSQFGGSGADTQYF. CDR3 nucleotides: TGTGCCAGCAGCCAATTCGGCGGGAGTGGCGCAGATACGCAGTATTTT.

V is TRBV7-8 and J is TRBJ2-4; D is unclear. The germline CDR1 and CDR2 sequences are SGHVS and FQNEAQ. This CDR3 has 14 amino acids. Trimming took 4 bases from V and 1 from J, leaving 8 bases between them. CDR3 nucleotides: TGTGCCAGCAGCTCCGAGATGGCCAAAAACATTCAGTACTTC. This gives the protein CASSSEMAKNIQYF.